The entry below gives a single TCR beta chain sequence along with its context. Its matching antigen is unknown. The sample originates from a study of cytomegalovirus exposure and HLA in healthy donors. Primers: 60 Vbeta forward and 13 Jbeta reverse. Profiling relied on immunoSEQ multiplex PCR, and the TCRdb table lists in-frame clones only, not all of them. This repertoire includes 60,000 to 70,000 clones. The CDR3 runs to 14 residues. Germline values: CDR1 SGDLS, CDR2 YYNGEE. V shed 3 bases and J 8 bases; nucleotides not matched to a gene: 5. Findings and limits, study-wide: Near-uniform donor sequencing depth was presumed by presence/absence analyses. Earlier analysis found most TCR beta V segments productive about 90% or about 30% of the time. The authors confirmed in vitro that three CMV-associated chains were specific for CMV antigens.

This TCR derives from a boy aged 10-17 years in good health and CMV-seronegative. The chain couples TRBV9 to TRBJ2-1, with 10 nucleotides matching TRBD2. Material for sequencing was PBMCs. The CDR3 is CASSAPSGSHEQFF. The CDR3, as DNA: TGTGCCAGCAGCGCCCCTAGCGGGAGTCATGAGCAGTTCTTC.